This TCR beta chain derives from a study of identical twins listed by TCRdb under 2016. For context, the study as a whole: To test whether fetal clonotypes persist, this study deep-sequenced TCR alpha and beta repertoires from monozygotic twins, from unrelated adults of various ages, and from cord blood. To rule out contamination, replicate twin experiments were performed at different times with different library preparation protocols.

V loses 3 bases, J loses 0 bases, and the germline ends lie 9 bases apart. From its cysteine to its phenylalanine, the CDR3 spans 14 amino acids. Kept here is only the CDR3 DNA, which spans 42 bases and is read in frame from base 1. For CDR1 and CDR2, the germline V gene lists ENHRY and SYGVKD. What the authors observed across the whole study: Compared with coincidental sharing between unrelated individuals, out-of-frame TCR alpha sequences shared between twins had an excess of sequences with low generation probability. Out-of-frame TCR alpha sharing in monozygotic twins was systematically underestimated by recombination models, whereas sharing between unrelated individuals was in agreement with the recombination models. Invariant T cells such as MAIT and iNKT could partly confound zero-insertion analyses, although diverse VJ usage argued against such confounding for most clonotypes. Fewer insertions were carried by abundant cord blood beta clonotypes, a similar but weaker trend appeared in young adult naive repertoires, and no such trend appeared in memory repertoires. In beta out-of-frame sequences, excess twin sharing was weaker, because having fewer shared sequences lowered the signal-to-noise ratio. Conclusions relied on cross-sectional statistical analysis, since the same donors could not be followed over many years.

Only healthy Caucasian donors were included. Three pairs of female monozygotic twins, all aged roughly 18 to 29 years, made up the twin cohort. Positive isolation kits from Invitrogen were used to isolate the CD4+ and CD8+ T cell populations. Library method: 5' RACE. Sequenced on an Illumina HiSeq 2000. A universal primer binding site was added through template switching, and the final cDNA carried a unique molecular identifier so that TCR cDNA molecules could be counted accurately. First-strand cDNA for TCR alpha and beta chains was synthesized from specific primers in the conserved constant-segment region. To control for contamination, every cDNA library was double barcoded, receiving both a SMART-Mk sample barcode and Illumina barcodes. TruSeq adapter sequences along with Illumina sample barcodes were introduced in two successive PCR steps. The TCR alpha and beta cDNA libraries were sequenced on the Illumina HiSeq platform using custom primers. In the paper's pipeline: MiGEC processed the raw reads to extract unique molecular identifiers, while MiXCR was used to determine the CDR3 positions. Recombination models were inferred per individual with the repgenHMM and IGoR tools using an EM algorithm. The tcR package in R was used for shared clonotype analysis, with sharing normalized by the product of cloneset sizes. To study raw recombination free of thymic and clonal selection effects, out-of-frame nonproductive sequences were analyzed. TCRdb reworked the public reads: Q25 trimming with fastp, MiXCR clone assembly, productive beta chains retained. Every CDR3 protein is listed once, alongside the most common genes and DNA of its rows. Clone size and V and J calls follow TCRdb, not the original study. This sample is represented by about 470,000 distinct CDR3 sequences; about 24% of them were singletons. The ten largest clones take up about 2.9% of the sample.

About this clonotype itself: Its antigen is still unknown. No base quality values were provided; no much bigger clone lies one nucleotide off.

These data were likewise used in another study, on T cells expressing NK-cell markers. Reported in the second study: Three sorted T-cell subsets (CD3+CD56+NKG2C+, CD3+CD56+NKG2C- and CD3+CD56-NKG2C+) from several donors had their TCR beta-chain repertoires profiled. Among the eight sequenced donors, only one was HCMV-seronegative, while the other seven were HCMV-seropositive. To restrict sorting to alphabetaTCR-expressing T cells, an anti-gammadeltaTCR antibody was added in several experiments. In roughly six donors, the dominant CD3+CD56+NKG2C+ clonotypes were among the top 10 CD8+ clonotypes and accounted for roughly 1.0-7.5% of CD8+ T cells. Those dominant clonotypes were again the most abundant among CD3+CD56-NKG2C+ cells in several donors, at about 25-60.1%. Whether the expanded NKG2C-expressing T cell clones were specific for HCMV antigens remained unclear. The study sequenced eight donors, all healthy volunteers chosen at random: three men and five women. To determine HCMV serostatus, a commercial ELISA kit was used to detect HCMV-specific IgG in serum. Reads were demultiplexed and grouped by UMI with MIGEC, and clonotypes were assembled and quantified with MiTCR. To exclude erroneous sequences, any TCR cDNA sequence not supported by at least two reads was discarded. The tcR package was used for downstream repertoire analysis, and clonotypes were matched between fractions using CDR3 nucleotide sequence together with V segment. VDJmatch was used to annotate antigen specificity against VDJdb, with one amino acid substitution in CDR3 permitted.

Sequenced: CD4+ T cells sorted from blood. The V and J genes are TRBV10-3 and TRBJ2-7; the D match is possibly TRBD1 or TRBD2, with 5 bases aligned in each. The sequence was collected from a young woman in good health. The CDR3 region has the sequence CAISESGGSYEQYF. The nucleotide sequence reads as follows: TGTGCCATCAGTGAATCTGGGGGCTCCTACGAGCAGTACTTC.